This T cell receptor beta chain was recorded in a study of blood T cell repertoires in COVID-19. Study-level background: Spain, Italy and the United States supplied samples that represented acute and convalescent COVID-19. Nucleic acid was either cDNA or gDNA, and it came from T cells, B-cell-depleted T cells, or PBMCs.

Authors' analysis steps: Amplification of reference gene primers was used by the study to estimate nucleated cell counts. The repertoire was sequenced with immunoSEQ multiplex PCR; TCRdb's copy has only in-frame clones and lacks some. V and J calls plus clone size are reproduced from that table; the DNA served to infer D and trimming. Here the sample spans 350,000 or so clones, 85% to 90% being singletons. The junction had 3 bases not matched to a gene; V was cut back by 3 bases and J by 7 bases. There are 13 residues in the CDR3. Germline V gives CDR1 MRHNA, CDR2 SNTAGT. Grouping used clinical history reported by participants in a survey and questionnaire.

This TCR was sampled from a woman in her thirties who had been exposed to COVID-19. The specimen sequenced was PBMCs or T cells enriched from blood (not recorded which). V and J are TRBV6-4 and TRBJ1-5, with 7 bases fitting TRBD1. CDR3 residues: CASSEEQGQPQHF. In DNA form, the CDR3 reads TGTGCCAGCAGTGAGGAACAGGGGCAGCCCCAGCATTTT.